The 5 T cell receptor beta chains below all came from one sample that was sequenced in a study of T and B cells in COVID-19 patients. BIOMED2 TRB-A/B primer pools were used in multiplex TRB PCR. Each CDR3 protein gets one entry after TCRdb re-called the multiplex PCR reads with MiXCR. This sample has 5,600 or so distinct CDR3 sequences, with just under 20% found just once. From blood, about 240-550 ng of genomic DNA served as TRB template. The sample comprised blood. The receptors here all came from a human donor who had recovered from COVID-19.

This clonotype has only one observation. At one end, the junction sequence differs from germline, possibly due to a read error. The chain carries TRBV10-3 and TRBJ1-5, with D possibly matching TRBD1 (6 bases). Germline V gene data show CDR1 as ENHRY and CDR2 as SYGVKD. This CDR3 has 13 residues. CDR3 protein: CASTGQSNQPQHF. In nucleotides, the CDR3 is TGCGCCAGCACGGGACAAAGCAATCAGCCCCAGCATTTT.

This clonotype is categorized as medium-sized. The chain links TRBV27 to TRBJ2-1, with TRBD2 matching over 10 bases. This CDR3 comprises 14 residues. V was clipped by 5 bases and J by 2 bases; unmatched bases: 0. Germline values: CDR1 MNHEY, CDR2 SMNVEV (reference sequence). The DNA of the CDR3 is TGTGCCAGCAGTCTAGCGGGAGCCTACAATGAGCAGTTCTTC. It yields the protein CASSLAGAYNEQFF.

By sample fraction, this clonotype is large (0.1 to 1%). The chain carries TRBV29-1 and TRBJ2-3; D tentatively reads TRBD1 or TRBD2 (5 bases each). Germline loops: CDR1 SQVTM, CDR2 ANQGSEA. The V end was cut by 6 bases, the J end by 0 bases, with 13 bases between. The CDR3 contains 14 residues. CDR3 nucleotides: TGCAGCGTCGAGGGGATTCCTAGCACAGATACGCAGTATTTT. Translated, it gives CSVEGIPSTDTQYF.

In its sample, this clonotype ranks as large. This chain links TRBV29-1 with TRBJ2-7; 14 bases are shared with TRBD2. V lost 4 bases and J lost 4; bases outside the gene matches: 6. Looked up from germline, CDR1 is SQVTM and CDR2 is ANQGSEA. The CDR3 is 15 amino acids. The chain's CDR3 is CSVGTSGRFVYEQYF. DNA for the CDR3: TGCAGCGTTGGGACTAGCGGGAGGTTTGTGTACGAGCAGTACTTC.

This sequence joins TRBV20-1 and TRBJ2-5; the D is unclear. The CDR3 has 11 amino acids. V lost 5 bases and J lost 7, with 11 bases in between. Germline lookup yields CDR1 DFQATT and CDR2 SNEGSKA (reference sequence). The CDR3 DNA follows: TGCAGTGCTTCGGACGTGGCGACCCAGTACTTC. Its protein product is CSASDVATQYF.